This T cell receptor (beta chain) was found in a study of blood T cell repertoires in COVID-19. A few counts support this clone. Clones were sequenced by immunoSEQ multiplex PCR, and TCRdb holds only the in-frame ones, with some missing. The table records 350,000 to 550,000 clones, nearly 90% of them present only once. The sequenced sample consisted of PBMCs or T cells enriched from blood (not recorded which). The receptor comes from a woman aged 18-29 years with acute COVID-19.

In nucleotides, the CDR3 is TGTGCCAGCAGCCCAAACAGGGGGGAGGCTTTCTTT. Translating gives CASSPNRGEAFF. The V and J genes are TRBV12-3 or TRBV12-4 and TRBJ1-1; TRBD1 matches 8 bases. The CDR3 is 12 residues long. Trimming took 6 bases from V and 11 from J; bases not matched to a gene: 8.